This entry lists 3 T cell receptor beta chains sequenced from one sample in a study of early T cells in non-severe SARS-CoV-2 infection. One entry per CDR3 protein, called by TCRdb with MiXCR from the 5' RACE reads. The sample lists tens of thousands of distinct CDR3 sequences; roughly 8% were seen once. Specimen: whole blood. These TCRs come from an adult who was a healthcare worker with PCR-confirmed SARS-CoV-2 infection or an uninfected control (not recorded which).

This chain joins TRBV5-1 and TRBJ2-7, with D tentatively TRBD1 (5 bases). CDR1 and CDR2 from the germline V gene are SGHRS and YFSETQ. The CDR3 spans 13 residues. The V gene lost 2 bases and the J gene lost 3 bases, with 9 bases spanning the gap. The CDR3 nucleotides read TGCGCCAGCAGCTTCTCAGGGAACTACGAGCAGTACTTC. Encoded protein: CASSFSGNYEQYF.

This clonotype has just a few counts. The chain uses TRBV29-1 and TRBJ2-5; D not certain. The germline V and J ends were trimmed by 2 bases and 5 bases, with 6 bases remaining between them. Germline V lookup: CDR1 SQVTM, CDR2 ANQGSEA. The CDR3 runs to 11 residues. CDR3 amino acids: CSVEQMETQYF. The CDR3 region has the DNA TGCAGCGTTGAACAGATGGAGACCCAGTACTTC.

This clonotype appeared many times. A read error may produce the germline difference seen at one junction end. The chain combines TRBV7-7 with TRBJ2-3; 11 bases map to TRBD2. The V gene's germline CDR1 is SSHAT and CDR2 FNYEAQ (reference sequence). This CDR3 is 16 amino acids long. CDR3 in DNA: TGTGCTAGCAGCCCATTGACTAGCGGGAACACAGATACGCAGTATTTT. It codes for CASSPLTSGNTDTQYF.